The 29 T cell receptor beta chains reported below all come from one sample, sequenced in a study of CD8 T cells in ankylosing spondylitis. These TCRs are of unknown antigen specificity. Overall study results and limits: In ankylosing spondylitis blood, a motif of roughly 8 highly homologous TCR beta variants appeared characteristic.

MiXCR, run by TCRdb on the 5' RACE reads, gives a single entry per CDR3 protein. The sample yields hundreds of thousands of distinct CDR3 sequences, approximately 12% seen once. The sequencing sample was made of blood, either unsorted or a sorted T cell fraction (not recorded which). These receptors were collected from a male donor with ankylosing spondylitis.

This clonotype was counted only a few times. The chain carries TRBV9 and TRBJ2-5, with D maybe TRBD2 (6 bases). The CDR3 sequence is 15 residues long. V was clipped by 2 bases and J by 2 bases, with 13 bases between them. CDR1 is SGDLS, CDR2 YYNGEE, per germline. CDR3 loop: CASSVGPLAQETQYF. As DNA, the CDR3 is TGTGCCAGCAGCGTGGGGCCTCTAGCGCAAGAGACCCAGTACTTC.

This clonotype has ten or more counts. This CDR3 reads CASSFLYQETQYF. CDR3 in DNA: TGCGCCAGCAGCTTCCTGTACCAAGAGACCCAGTACTTC. This sequence joins TRBV5-1 and TRBJ2-5; D unresolved. CDR3 length equals 13 residues. Germline V gene sequence: CDR1 SGHRS, CDR2 YFSETQ. V lost 2 bases to trimming and J lost 0 bases, with 5 bases between them.

In this sample, this clonotype turned up a few times. The V call is TRBV7-2, the J call TRBJ1-2; D remains ambiguous. Trimming shortened V by 4 bases and J by 5 bases, and 14 bases separated the two germline ends. The CDR3 contains 14 residues. Germline V lookup: CDR1 SGHTA, CDR2 FQGNSA. CDR3 nucleotides: TGTGCCAGCAGCTCCCCGCAGGAAAGATATGGCTACACCTTC. This encodes CASSSPQERYGYTF.

This chain's CDR3 is CASSFGQEGDTQYF. CDR3 DNA: TGTGCCAGCAGCTTTGGACAGGAGGGGGATACGCAGTATTTT. This chain uses TRBV7-7 with TRBJ2-3; D possibly corresponds to TRBD1 (7 bases). From germline, CDR1 is SSHAT and CDR2 FNYEAQ (reference sequence). V gave up 3 bases and J gave up 6 bases, with 13 bases separating them. This CDR3 contains 14 residues.

This clonotype was seen at least ten times. CDR3 in amino acids: CASSFRAARTDTQYF. The DNA of the CDR3 is TGTGCCAGCAGTTTTCGGGCGGCTCGCACAGATACGCAGTATTTT. The rearrangement joins TRBV12-3 or TRBV12-4 to TRBJ2-3, with D hard to call. There are 15 residues in the CDR3. The germline V and J ends were trimmed by 3 bases and 1 base, with 11 bases remaining between them.

The gene calls are TRBV6-1 and TRBJ2-7; 7 bases align to TRBD2. Per the germline V gene, CDR1 is MNHNS and CDR2 is SASEGT. This CDR3 is 14 amino acids long. The V and J ends lost 5 bases and 4 bases, in that order; junction bases with no gene match: 8. The chain's CDR3 is CASSTSGTIYEQYV. The CDR3 region has the DNA TGTGCCAGCAGTACGTCCGGGACTATATACGAGCAGTACGTC.

A few counts support this clonotype. The rearrangement joins TRBV2 to TRBJ2-1; TRBD2 aligns across 8 bases. This CDR3 has 16 amino acids. Germline trimming cut 5 bases from V and 0 bases from J; bases unmatched to any gene: 6. Germline V gene sequence: CDR1 SNHLY, CDR2 FYNNEI. CDR3 region: CASSFSGVSSYNEQFF. The CDR3 coding sequence is TGTGCCAGCAGTTTTAGCGGGGTAAGCTCCTACAATGAGCAGTTCTTC.

This clonotype appeared a few times. V gene TRBV5-4 combines with J gene TRBJ1-2; D is unclear. V lost 5 bases and J 11 bases, leaving 16 bases between the germline ends. The CDR3 is 12 residues long. Germline lookup yields CDR1 SGHNT and CDR2 YYREEE (reference sequence). CDR3 sequence reads: CASSSPVGPYTF. In nucleotides, the CDR3 is TGTGCCAGCAGTTCTCCGGTCGGGCCGTACACCTTC.

The chain uses TRBV24-1 and TRBJ2-3; 8 positions match TRBD2. Trimming at V came to 9 bases and at J to 0 bases, leaving 10 bases not matched to a gene. The CDR3 contains 16 residues. Germline V lookup: CDR1 KGHDR, CDR2 SFDVKD. Here the CDR3 reads CATRDTSGASTDTQYF. CDR3 coding DNA: TGTGCCACCCGAGATACTAGCGGTGCTAGCACAGATACGCAGTATTTT.

The chain employs TRBV7-2 and TRBJ2-3; D is ambiguous. Germline lookup yields CDR1 SGHTA and CDR2 FQGNSA. CDR3 length: 15 amino acids. Deletions cut 4 bases from V and 1 base from J, with 12 bases between. The CDR3 region has the DNA TGTGCCAGCAGCTCTTCTTACCGGGGCACAGATACGCAGTATTTT. This sequence encodes CASSSSYRGTDTQYF.

The genes are TRBV10-2 and TRBJ2-1; TRBD2 might be the D (7 bases). The CDR3 length is 15 residues. The germline CDR1 and CDR2 sequences are WSHSY and SAAADI. V was trimmed by 6 bases and J by 8 bases, leaving 20 bases between them. Here the CDR3 DNA reads TGCGCCAGCAGCCCTATAGCGGGTAAGGGGGATGAGCAGTTCTTC. Translation: CASSPIAGKGDEQFF.

This clonotype was counted many times. V and J are TRBV7-9 and TRBJ2-1, with unresolved D. The length of the CDR3 is 15 residues. V was cut by 1 base and J by 2 bases, with 9 bases left in between. Germline V gives CDR1 SEHNR, CDR2 FQNEAQ (reference sequence). This chain's CDR3 is CASSLGYSTYNEQFF. CDR3 in DNA: TGTGCCAGCAGCTTAGGGTACTCCACCTACAATGAGCAGTTCTTC.

This clonotype showed up just once. The CDR3 bases are TGTGCCAGCAGCCCCGGACTAGCGGGAGACGACGAGCAGTACGTC. Amino acid sequence: CASSPGLAGDDEQYV. The rearrangement joins TRBV11-3 to TRBJ2-7; TRBD2 aligns across 13 bases. V lost 5 bases, J lost 5 bases, and 6 bases stayed unmatched. This CDR3 comprises 15 residues. CDR1 and CDR2 from the germline V gene are SGHNT and YENEEA.

CDR3 loop: CASSLVAGAGYEQYV. CDR3 DNA: TGTGCCAGCAGCTTAGTAGCGGGAGCTGGTTACGAGCAGTACGTC. J is TRBJ2-7 and V is TRBV7-2; TRBD2 agrees at 9 bases. V lost 1 base to trimming and J lost 4 bases; unmatched junction nucleotides: 5. The length of the CDR3 is 15 residues. The germline CDR1 and CDR2 sequences are SGHTA and FQGNSA.

The chain recombines TRBV7-6 with TRBJ2-1, with D tentatively TRBD2 (5 bases). The CDR3 is made up of 17 amino acids. V was pared by 0 bases and J by 0 bases, with 12 bases between. Germline CDR1 SGHVS, CDR2 FNYEAQ. Here the CDR3 reads CASSLAGRRSSYNEQFF. The DNA for the CDR3 is TGTGCCAGCAGCTTAGCGGGCAGGAGGAGCTCCTACAATGAGCAGTTCTTC.

This chain joins TRBV2 and TRBJ2-1, with D possibly being TRBD1 (6 bases). V was clipped by 7 bases and J by 3 bases, with 13 bases between them. Germline assignment: CDR1 SNHLY and CDR2 FYNNEI. This CDR3 is 14 amino acids long. The CDR3 DNA reads as TGTGCCAGCACCCAGGGGCCGAACTACAATGAGCAGTTCTTC. It specifies CASTQGPNYNEQFF.

This clonotype was picked up many times. The chain combines TRBV5-1 with TRBJ1-2, with D maybe TRBD1 (6 bases). The V gene lost 0 bases and the J gene lost 5 bases, with 11 bases spanning the gap. Germline V gene sequence: CDR1 SGHRS, CDR2 YFSETQ. The CDR3 has 14 residues. The CDR3 loop is CASSLERTAYGYTF. As DNA, the CDR3 is TGCGCCAGCAGCTTGGAAAGGACAGCTTATGGCTACACCTTC. The full variable domain, with the rest looked up from reference TRBV5-1 and TRBJ1-2, is KAGVTQTPRYLIKTRGQQVTLSCSPISGHRSVSWYQQTPGQGLQFLFEYFSETQRNKGNFPGRFSGRQFSNSRSEMNVSTLELGDSALYLCASSLERTAYGYTFGSGTRLTVV.

This clonotype was observed a few times. The chain links TRBV28 to TRBJ2-7, with TRBD2 as a possible D gene (6 bases). This CDR3 region has 13 residues. Germline V gives CDR1 MDHEN, CDR2 SYDVKM. The V end was cut by 3 bases, the J end by 6 bases, with 12 bases between. The CDR3 loop is CASSLALAGEQYF. CDR3 in DNA: TGTGCCAGCAGTTTGGCACTAGCTGGCGAGCAGTACTTC.

This clonotype was observed a handful of times. This rearrangement joins TRBV20-1 to TRBJ2-7; 7 bases line up with TRBD2. Germline V CDR1 and CDR2: DFQATT, SNEGSKA (reference sequence). The CDR3 is 14 residues long. Trimming at V came to 5 bases and at J to 4 bases, leaving 11 bases not matched to a gene. CDR3 region: CSAGGERGEYEQYF. CDR3 bases: TGCAGTGCTGGGGGGGAACGGGGAGAGTACGAGCAGTACTTC.

This clonotype was found a few times. DNA of the CDR3: TGTGCCAGCACCCTTGCCGGGACAGTAAACACAGATACGCAGTATTTT. Protein: CASTLAGTVNTDTQYF. The chain has TRBV12-3 or TRBV12-4 and TRBJ2-3; TRBD1 agrees at 7 bases. The CDR3 contains 16 residues. V trimming: 7 bases; J trimming: 2 bases; junction bases outside the gene matches: 12.

The J gene is TRBJ2-5, the V gene TRBV25-1, with TRBD2 identical over 7 bases. CDR3 length equals 15 residues. V lost 2 bases to trimming and J lost 4 bases; unmatched junction nucleotides: 7. Germline lookup yields CDR1 MGHDK and CDR2 SYGVNS. The CDR3 region has the DNA TGTGCCAGCAGTGAACGCGGGGGTGCTCGAGAGACCCAGTACTTC. Translation gives CASSERGGARETQYF.

The chain is built from TRBV5-1 and TRBJ2-5; D assignment may be TRBD1 or TRBD2 (6 bases each). Trimming removed 0 bases at V and 6 bases at J, with 15 bases between. CDR1 is SGHRS, CDR2 YFSETQ, per germline. The CDR3 has 15 residues. The CDR3 loop is CASSLVVGGKQTQYF. The CDR3 DNA is TGCGCCAGCAGCTTGGTTGTAGGGGGGAAACAGACCCAGTACTTC.

In this sample, this clonotype turned up a few times. This chain links TRBV12-3 or TRBV12-4 with TRBJ1-5; possible D gene TRBD1, 5 bases. V dropped 2 bases and J dropped 4 bases, with 12 bases sitting between them. The CDR3 is made up of 15 amino acids. CDR3 nucleotides: TGTGCCAGCAGTTTATGGGGACTTGGAAATCAGCCCCAGCATTTT. This translates into CASSLWGLGNQPQHF.

This clonotype was seen a few times. The J gene is TRBJ2-7, the V gene TRBV12-3 or TRBV12-4; 7 nucleotides line up with TRBD2. This CDR3 is 14 amino acids long. The J segment lost 2 bases and the V segment lost 6 bases, leaving 7 bases of the junction unmatched. The CDR3 reads CASSLTSRAYEQYF. The CDR3 nucleotides are TGTGCCAGCAGCCTGACTAGCAGGGCCTACGAGCAGTACTTC.

V and J are TRBV15 and TRBJ2-7, with 15 bases matching TRBD2. CDR1 is LNHNV and CDR2 is YYDKDF in the germline V gene (reference sequence). V lost 8 bases to trimming and J lost 0 bases; unmatched junction nucleotides: 5. The CDR3 spans 16 residues. The CDR3 DNA sequence: TGTGCCACCCGGGGGACTAGCGGGAGGACCTCCTACGAGCAGTACTTC. Encoded protein: CATRGTSGRTSYEQYF.

This clonotype was detected a few times. V gene TRBV29-1 combines with J gene TRBJ2-1; D not certain. The CDR3 extends over 10 amino acids. Trimming stripped 3 bases from V and 5 bases from J, with 2 bases between. From germline, CDR1 is SQVTM and CDR2 ANQGSEA. The DNA of the CDR3 is TGCAGCGTTGACCACAATGAGCAGTTCTTC. Protein: CSVDHNEQFF.

This rearrangement joins TRBV10-1 to TRBJ2-1; D not resolved. The germline gives CDR1 WNHNN, CDR2 SYGVQD (reference sequence). The CDR3 spans 16 residues. With 3 bases removed from V and 0 bases from J, the gap between germline ends came to 12 bases. The CDR3: CASSDRDASSYNEQFF. CDR3 DNA: TGCGCCAGCAGTGACAGAGACGCATCCTCCTACAATGAGCAGTTCTTC.

This clonotype has only a few counts. The CDR3 region is CASSQLLGTREQYF. DNA of the CDR3: TGTGCCAGCAGCCAACTTCTAGGGACTCGAGAGCAGTACTTC. The chain has TRBV14 and TRBJ2-7; maybe TRBD2 (6 bases). V was cut by 2 bases and J by 7 bases, with 15 bases left in between. The V gene's germline CDR1 is SGHDN and CDR2 FVKESK. CDR3 length: 14 residues. The variable domain in full, completed from reference TRBV14 and TRBJ2-7, reads EAGVTQFPSHSVIEKGQTVTLRCDPISGHDNLYWYRRVMGKEIKFLLHFVKESKQDESGMPNNRFLAERTGGTYSTLKVQPAELEDSGVYFCASSQLLGTREQYFGPGTRLTVT.

This clonotype appeared many times. This rearrangement joins TRBV10-3 to TRBJ1-2; 7 bases map to TRBD1. The CDR3 runs to 15 residues. The V and J ends lost 6 bases and 3 bases, in that order; junction bases with no gene match: 10. Per the germline V gene, CDR1 is ENHRY and CDR2 is SYGVKD. CDR3 DNA sequence: TGTGCCATCAGCAACTCCCGGGACAGAGACTATGGCTACACCTTC. Its translation is CAISNSRDRDYGYTF.